The clone carrying this T cell receptor beta chain was detected a few times. Any gene name here is a mouse gene name. The CDR3 goes on 1 residue after the read ends, and that part is filled in from the germline J gene. Sequencing used immunoSEQ multiplex PCR; TCRdb keeps in-frame clones, though not all of them. The repertoire holds 40,000 to 60,000 clones, with roughly four fifths as singletons. These data are taken from a study of tissue T cells after allogeneic stem cell transplantation. CDR3 size: 14 residues. Per germline, CDR1 LGHNA and CDR2 YNLKQL (reference sequence). V was trimmed by 4 bases and J by 0 bases, leaving 9 bases between them.

The V and J genes are TRBV5 and TRBJ1-2, with TRBD1 as a possible D gene (5 bases). The sample comprised sorted cells pooled from one or two spleens. The sequence was collected from a pool of C57BL/6 mice in good health. The CDR3 bases that were read are TGTGCCAGCAGCCCGGACATTGCAAACTCCGACTACACC. Translating it yields CASSPDIANSDYT. Given in full, the CDR3 is CASSPDIANSDYTF.